This TCR beta chain was recovered during a study of response to subunit inactivated influenza vaccine. Regarding this clonotype: The antigen is undetermined.

TCRdb re-analysed the RT-PCR reads in MiXCR, keeping a single row per CDR3 protein. The sample contains about 610,000 distinct CDR3 sequences, 14% of which appear only once. Broader study findings: A suggestion made by the authors is that each seasonal influenza vaccination recruits few new T cells.

The CDR3 is made up of 15 amino acids. From germline, CDR1 is LGHNT and CDR2 FRNRAP. The trim removed 0 bases at V and 3 bases at J, leaving 3 bases unmatched. This chain uses TRBV12-5 with TRBJ2-7; 9 bases agree with TRBD2. This TCR came from a man between 50 and 59 years old who received an inactivated influenza vaccine. Here the sequenced sample was PBMCs from blood, taken approximately 13 days after vaccination. CDR3 in DNA: TGTGCTAGTGGTTTGGTATCGCGGGAGGGCTACGAGCAGTACTTC. Translated: CASGLVSREGYEQYF.